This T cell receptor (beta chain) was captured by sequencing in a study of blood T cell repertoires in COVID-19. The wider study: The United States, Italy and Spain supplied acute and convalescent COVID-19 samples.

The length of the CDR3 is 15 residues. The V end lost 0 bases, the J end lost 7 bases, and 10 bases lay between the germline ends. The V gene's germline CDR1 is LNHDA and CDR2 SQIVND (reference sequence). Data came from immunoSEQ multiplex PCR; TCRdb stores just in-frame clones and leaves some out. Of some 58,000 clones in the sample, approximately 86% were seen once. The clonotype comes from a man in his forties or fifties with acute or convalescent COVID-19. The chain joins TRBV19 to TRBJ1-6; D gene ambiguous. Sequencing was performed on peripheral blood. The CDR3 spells CASSIEAKRNSPLHF. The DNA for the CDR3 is TGTGCCAGTAGTATAGAGGCGAAGAGGAATTCACCCCTCCACTTT.